This TCR beta chain comes out of a study of blood T cell repertoires in COVID-19. Study at large: The samples span acute and convalescent COVID-19 from the United States, Italy and Spain.

Sequenced by immunoSEQ multiplex PCR; TCRdb stores in-frame clones only, minus some. The sample holds under 200,000 clones; over 80% are singletons and the top ten take approximately 6.5%. This clone was detected once. The specimen sequenced was peripheral blood. This clonotype was sampled from a woman in her forties with acute or convalescent COVID-19.

CDR3 amino acids: CASSGGSYNEQFF. The CDR3 nucleotides are TGTGCCAGCAGCGGAGGTTCCTACAATGAGCAGTTCTTC. The chain is built from TRBV7-9 and TRBJ2-1; D is possibly TRBD2 (5 bases). The CDR3 has 13 residues. Germline V gives CDR1 SEHNR, CDR2 FQNEAQ (reference sequence). Trimming pared 5 bases from V and 1 base from J, leaving 6 bases between.